Each of the 15 T cell receptor beta chains below was sequenced from the same sample in a study of T-cell memory formation after mild COVID-19. TCRdb reprocessed the 5' RACE reads with MiXCR, giving one entry per CDR3 protein. The sample consists of fewer than 250,000 distinct CDR3 sequences, roughly 30% of them appearing once. The sample taken for sequencing was PBMCs or a T cell subset sorted from them (not recorded which). The source is an adult woman who had mild COVID-19 (a few samples of this study predate the infection). Cell type and time point are not known.

The chain carries TRBV12-3 or TRBV12-4 and TRBJ1-2; weak D call: TRBD1 (6 bases). V gave up 3 bases and J gave up 4 bases, with 9 bases separating them. The CDR3 loop spans 13 amino acids. CDR3 residues: CASSFGQIYGYTF. The DNA of the CDR3 is TGTGCCAGCAGTTTCGGACAGATCTATGGCTACACCTTC.

The sample holds a few counts of this clonotype. The rearrangement joins TRBV2 to TRBJ2-1; no reliable D call. The germline V gene has CDR1 SNHLY and CDR2 FYNNEI. V was trimmed by 1 base and J by 4 bases, leaving 11 bases between them. This CDR3 is 15 amino acids long. CDR3 DNA sequence: TGTGCCAGCAGTGAAGAACAGACCAGGTACAATGAGCAGTTCTTC. Translating it yields CASSEEQTRYNEQFF.

This clonotype showed up just a few times. The CDR3 loop is CSAFRTGVVWETQYF. The CDR3 nucleotides are TGCAGTGCTTTCCGGACAGGGGTGGTGTGGGAGACCCAGTACTTC. V and J are TRBV20-1 and TRBJ2-5; 9 bases line up with TRBD1. Germline values: CDR1 DFQATT, CDR2 SNEGSKA (reference sequence). Trimming removed 5 bases from V and 5 bases from J; junction bases left unmatched: 12. The CDR3 totals 15 residues.

The table lists this clonotype with a few counts. The rearrangement joins TRBV2 to TRBJ2-5; D is possibly TRBD2 (6 bases). The CDR3 totals 13 residues. Germline values: CDR1 SNHLY, CDR2 FYNNEI. Between the trimmed V and J ends, which lost 6 bases and 5 bases, there was a span of 13 bases. The CDR3 bases are TGTGCCAGCAGGGAGGGCCTAAGGGAGACCCAGTACTTC. Amino acid sequence: CASREGLRETQYF.

This clonotype was found a few times. The V gene is TRBV12-5, the J gene TRBJ2-7, with 8 bases matching TRBD2. The junction had 5 bases not matched to a gene; V was cut back by 0 bases and J by 4 bases. The CDR3 contains 15 residues. In germline, CDR1 is LGHNT, CDR2 FRNRAP. The CDR3 sequence: CASGLVSGGPYEQYF. In DNA form, the CDR3 reads TGTGCTAGTGGTTTGGTCTCGGGAGGGCCTTACGAGCAGTACTTC.

The CDR3 reads CASSEGHNSNSPLHF. The DNA for the CDR3 is TGTGCCAGCAGCGAAGGACACAATTCTAATTCACCCCTCCACTTT. The chain has TRBV11-3 and TRBJ1-6, with TRBD1 as a possible D gene (5 bases). The germline V gene encodes CDR1 SGHNT and CDR2 YENEEA. The length of the CDR3 is 15 residues. The germline V and J ends were trimmed by 5 bases and 6 bases, with 14 bases remaining between them.

V usage is TRBV27 and J usage is TRBJ2-4, with 9 bases identical to TRBD1. V shed 6 bases, J shed 7 bases, and the junction held 10 bases outside the gene matches. Germline-derived CDR1 and CDR2 are MNHEY and SMNVEV (reference sequence). There are 15 residues in the CDR3. The CDR3 here is CASSAEQGARNIQYF. DNA for the CDR3: TGTGCCAGCAGCGCAGAACAGGGGGCCCGTAACATTCAGTACTTC.

This clonotype was seen only a few times. This rearrangement joins TRBV6-5 to TRBJ1-6; tentative D call: TRBD1 (5 bases). CDR1 is MNHEY and CDR2 is SVGAGI in the germline V gene. V lost 5 bases and J 8 bases, leaving 22 bases between the germline ends. The CDR3 length is 17 residues. This CDR3 reads CASSPLDNPMGYSPLHF. The DNA of the CDR3 is TGTGCCAGCAGTCCCCTGGACAACCCCATGGGATATTCACCCCTCCACTTT.

The sample holds many counts of this clonotype. J is TRBJ2-7 and V is TRBV7-9; D is perhaps TRBD2 (6 bases). CDR3 length: 13 amino acids. Deletions cut 5 bases from V and 4 bases from J, with 12 bases between. CDR1 is SEHNR, CDR2 FQNEAQ, per germline (reference sequence). CDR3 region: CASSLPGGYEQYF. The CDR3 nucleotides are TGTGCCAGCAGCCTGCCCGGAGGGTACGAGCAGTACTTC.

This clonotype appeared a few times. The chain is built from TRBV7-8 and TRBJ2-3; 10 bases map to TRBD2. Looked up from germline, CDR1 is SGHVS and CDR2 is FQNEAQ. The CDR3 spans 16 residues. The J segment lost 2 bases and the V segment lost 0 bases, leaving 2 bases of the junction unmatched. The CDR3 spells CASSLASGRATDTQYF. CDR3 sequence (DNA): TGTGCCAGCAGCTTAGCCAGCGGGAGGGCCACAGATACGCAGTATTTT.

The V and J genes are TRBV2 and TRBJ1-6; D perhaps matches TRBD1 (6 bases). With 0 bases removed from V and 10 bases from J, the gap between germline ends came to 7 bases. The germline gives CDR1 SNHLY, CDR2 FYNNEI. The CDR3 totals 13 residues. CDR3 region: CASSEAGGSPLHF. CDR3 bases: TGTGCCAGCAGTGAAGCAGGGGGGTCACCCCTCCACTTT.

This clonotype was observed many times. The V gene is TRBV15, the J gene TRBJ2-3; no firm D call. Trimming left V 0 bases short and J 3 bases short, with 10 bases between. Germline loops: CDR1 LNHNV, CDR2 YYDKDF (reference sequence). The CDR3 consists of 15 residues. CDR3 sequence (DNA): TGTGCCACCAGCAGAGATCCCGGTAAAACAGATACGCAGTATTTT. This encodes CATSRDPGKTDTQYF.

The rearrangement links TRBV5-6 to TRBJ2-7, with TRBD1 matching 7 bases. Trimming took 1 base from V and 5 from J; bases not matched to a gene: 9. CDR3 size: 15 residues. CDR1 is SGHDT and CDR2 is YYEEEE in the germline V gene. CDR3 sequence: CASSLNMGTADEQYF. The DNA for the CDR3 is TGTGCCAGCAGCTTGAATATGGGGACAGCTGACGAGCAGTACTTC.

This chain uses TRBV5-4 with TRBJ1-2; TRBD1 might be the D (5 bases). Germline V gene lookup returns CDR1 SGHNT and CDR2 YYREEE (reference sequence). The V and J ends lost 4 bases and 2 bases respectively, with 12 bases between them. This CDR3 is 14 amino acids long. In DNA, the CDR3 is TGTGCCAGCAGCGCCCCGGGGGGGAACTATGGCTACACCTTC. Its translation: CASSAPGGNYGYTF.

This chain connects TRBV7-9 to TRBJ2-2; 11 nucleotides align to TRBD2. V shed 2 bases and J 4 bases; nucleotides not matched to a gene: 3. CDR3 length: 16 residues. From germline, CDR1 is SEHNR and CDR2 FQNEAQ (reference sequence). CDR3 in DNA: TGTGCCAGCAGCTTAACTAGCGGGAGCGTCACCGGGGAGCTGTTTTTT. Its translation is CASSLTSGSVTGELFF.